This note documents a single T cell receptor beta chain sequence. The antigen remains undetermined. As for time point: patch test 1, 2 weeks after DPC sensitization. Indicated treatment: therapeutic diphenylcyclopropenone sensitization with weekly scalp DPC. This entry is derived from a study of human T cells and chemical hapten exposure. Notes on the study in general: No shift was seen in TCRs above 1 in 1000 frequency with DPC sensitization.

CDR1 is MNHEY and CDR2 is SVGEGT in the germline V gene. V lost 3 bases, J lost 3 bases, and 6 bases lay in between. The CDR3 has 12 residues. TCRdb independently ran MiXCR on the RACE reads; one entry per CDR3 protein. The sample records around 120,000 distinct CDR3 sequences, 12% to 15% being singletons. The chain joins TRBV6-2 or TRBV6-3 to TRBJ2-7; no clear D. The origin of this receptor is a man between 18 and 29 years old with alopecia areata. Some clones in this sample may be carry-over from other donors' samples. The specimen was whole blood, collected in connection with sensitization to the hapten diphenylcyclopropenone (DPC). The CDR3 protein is CASSYTVYEQYF. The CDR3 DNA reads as TGTGCCAGCAGTTATACGGTCTACGAGCAGTACTTC.